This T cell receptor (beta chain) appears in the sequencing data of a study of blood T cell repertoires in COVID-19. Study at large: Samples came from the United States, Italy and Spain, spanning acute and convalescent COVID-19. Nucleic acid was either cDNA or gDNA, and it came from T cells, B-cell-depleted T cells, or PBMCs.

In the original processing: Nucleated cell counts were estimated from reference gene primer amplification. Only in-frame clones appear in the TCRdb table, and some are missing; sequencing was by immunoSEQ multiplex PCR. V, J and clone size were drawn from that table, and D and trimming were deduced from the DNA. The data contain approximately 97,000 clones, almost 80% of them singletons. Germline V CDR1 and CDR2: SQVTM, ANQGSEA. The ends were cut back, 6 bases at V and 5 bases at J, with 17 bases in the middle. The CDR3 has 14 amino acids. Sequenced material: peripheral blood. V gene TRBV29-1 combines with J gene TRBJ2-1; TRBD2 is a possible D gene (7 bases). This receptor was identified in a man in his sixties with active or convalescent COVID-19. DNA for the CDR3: TGCAGCGTGGGGGGGCTAGCAGCTAACAATGAGCAGTTCTTC. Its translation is CSVGGLAANNEQFF.